This T cell receptor beta chain was observed in a study of early T cells in non-severe SARS-CoV-2 infection. Background on the study: The study sequenced bulk RNA from unsorted whole blood, with chains unpaired. Findings and limits, study-wide: The matching step, a VDJdb search, favored anti-spike CD8 responses and missed private and CD4 specificities.

This clonotype was seen many times. Its antigen remains unknown. Individual cDNA molecules were tagged with unique molecular identifiers. TCRdb passed the 5' RACE reads through MiXCR, listing each CDR3 protein once. The table has approximately 50,000 distinct CDR3 sequences, 11% seen once. Germline CDR1 is SEHNR and CDR2 is FQNEAQ (reference sequence). The ends were cut back, 3 bases at V and 2 bases at J, with 8 bases in the middle. The CDR3 totals 14 residues. The chain combines TRBV7-9 with TRBJ1-3; no definite D call. Specimen: whole blood. The sequence was collected from an adult who was a healthcare worker with PCR-confirmed SARS-CoV-2 infection or an uninfected control (not recorded which). In DNA form, the CDR3 reads TGTGCCAGCAGCTTGACGGTTACTGGAAACACCATATATTTT. Amino acid sequence: CASSLTVTGNTIYF.